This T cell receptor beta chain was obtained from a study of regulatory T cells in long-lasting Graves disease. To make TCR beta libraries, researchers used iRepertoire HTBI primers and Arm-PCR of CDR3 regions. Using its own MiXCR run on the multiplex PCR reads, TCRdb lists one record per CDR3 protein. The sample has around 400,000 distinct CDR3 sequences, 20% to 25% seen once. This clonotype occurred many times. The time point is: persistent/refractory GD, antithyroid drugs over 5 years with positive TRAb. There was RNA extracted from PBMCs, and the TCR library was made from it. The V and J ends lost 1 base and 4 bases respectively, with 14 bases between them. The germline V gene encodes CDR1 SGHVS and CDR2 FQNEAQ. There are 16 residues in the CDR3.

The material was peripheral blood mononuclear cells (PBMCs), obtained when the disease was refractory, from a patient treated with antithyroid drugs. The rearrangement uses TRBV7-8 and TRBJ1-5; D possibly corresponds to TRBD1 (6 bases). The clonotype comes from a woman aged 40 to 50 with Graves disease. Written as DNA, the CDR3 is TGTGCCAGCAGCTTAGTCTTCGGCAGGGGTAATCAGCCCCAGCATTTT. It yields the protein CASSLVFGRGNQPQHF.